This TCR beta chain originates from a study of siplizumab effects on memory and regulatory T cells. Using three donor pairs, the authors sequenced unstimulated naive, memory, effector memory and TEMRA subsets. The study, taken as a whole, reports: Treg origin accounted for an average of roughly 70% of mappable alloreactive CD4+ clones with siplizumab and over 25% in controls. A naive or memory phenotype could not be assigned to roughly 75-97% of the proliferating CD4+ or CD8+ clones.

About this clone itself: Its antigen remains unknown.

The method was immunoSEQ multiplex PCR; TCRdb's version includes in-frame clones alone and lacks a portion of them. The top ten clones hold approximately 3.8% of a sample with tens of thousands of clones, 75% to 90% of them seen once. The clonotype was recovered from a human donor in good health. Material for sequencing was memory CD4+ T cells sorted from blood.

CDR3 DNA sequence: TGCGCCAGCGGGACCAAGGACGGGGTTGAGACCCAGTACTTC. Protein sequence: CASGTKDGVETQYF. The rearrangement joins TRBV5-1 to TRBJ2-5; either TRBD1 or TRBD2 may fit D (5 bases each). The CDR3 extends over 14 amino acids. CDR1 and CDR2 from the germline V gene are SGHRS and YFSETQ. The V end lost 7 bases, the J end lost 5 bases, and 18 bases lay between the germline ends. Full variable domain (remainder filled in from reference TRBV5-1 and TRBJ2-5): KAGVTQTPRYLIKTRGQQVTLSCSPISGHRSVSWYQQTPGQGLQFLFEYFSETQRNKGNFPGRFSGRQFSNSRSEMNVSTLELGDSALYLCASGTKDGVETQYFGPGTRLLVL.